This record looks at one T cell receptor beta chain sequence and its context. Trimming removed 0 bases at V and 10 bases at J, with 13 bases between. The CDR3 consists of 15 residues. Germline values: CDR1 LNHDA, CDR2 SQIVND (reference sequence). TCRdb redid the calling of the 5' RACE reads with MiXCR, one entry per CDR3 protein. The sample contains just under 550,000 distinct CDR3 sequences, about a fifth of which appear only once. The source of the sample is a study of T-cell memory formation after mild COVID-19. Sequencing was performed on PBMCs or a T cell subset sorted from them (not recorded which). V usage is TRBV19 and J usage is TRBJ1-6; no definite D call. The clonotype originates from an adult woman who had mild COVID-19 (a few samples of this study predate the infection). Cell type and time point are not known. The CDR3 DNA reads TGTGCCAGTAGTATAGATCCGGCAGGATACTCACCCCTCCACTTT. Translated: CASSIDPAGYSPLHF.